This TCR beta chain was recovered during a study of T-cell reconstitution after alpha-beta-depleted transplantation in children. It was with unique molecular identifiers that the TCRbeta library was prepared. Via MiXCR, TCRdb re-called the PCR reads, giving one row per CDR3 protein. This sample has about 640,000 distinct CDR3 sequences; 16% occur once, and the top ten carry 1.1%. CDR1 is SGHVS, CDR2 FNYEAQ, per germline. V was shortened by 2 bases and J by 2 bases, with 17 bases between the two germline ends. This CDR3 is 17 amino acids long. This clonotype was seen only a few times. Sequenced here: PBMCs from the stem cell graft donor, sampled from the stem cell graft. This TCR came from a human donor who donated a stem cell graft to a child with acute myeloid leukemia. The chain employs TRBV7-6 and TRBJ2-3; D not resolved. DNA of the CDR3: TGTGCCAGCAGCTTATTTGTTAGCCCTACACTCACAGATACGCAGTATTTT. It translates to CASSLFVSPTLTDTQYF.